This T cell receptor beta chain was sequenced in a study of vaccination and CD4 T cells after COVID-19. Study context: Post-COVID sampling occurred a median roughly 100 days after diagnosis (range 35 to 161).

Once obtained from cultured CD4+ T cells, the DNA was sequenced using the Oncomine TCR Beta short-read assay. It was from cultured CD4+ T cells that genomic DNA was extracted. TCRdb re-called the PCR reads with MiXCR, one entry per CDR3 protein. Of 20,000 to 25,000 distinct CDR3 sequences in the sample, 40% to 50% were seen once. For this clonotype: As yet, its antigen is unknown.

Deletions cut 6 bases from V and 3 bases from J, with 15 bases between. The CDR3 has 13 amino acids. The V gene's germline CDR1 is DFQATT and CDR2 SNEGSKA (reference sequence). The time point here: late sampling 161 to 241 days after vaccination in three convalescent patients. As to treatment: approximately 10-day PBMC culture with coronavirus spike peptide pools or control peptides (ViraFEST assay). The TCR originated in a human donor who had recovered from COVID-19. Here the sequenced sample was CD4+ T cells from blood, cultured in vitro, taken about 7 months after SARS-CoV-2 vaccination. The V and J genes are TRBV20-1 and TRBJ2-7, with a weak D call TRBD2 (6 bases). This chain's CDR3 is CSALGGGYYEQYF. As DNA, the CDR3 is TGCAGTGCCCTGGGAGGCGGGTACTACGAGCAGTACTTC.